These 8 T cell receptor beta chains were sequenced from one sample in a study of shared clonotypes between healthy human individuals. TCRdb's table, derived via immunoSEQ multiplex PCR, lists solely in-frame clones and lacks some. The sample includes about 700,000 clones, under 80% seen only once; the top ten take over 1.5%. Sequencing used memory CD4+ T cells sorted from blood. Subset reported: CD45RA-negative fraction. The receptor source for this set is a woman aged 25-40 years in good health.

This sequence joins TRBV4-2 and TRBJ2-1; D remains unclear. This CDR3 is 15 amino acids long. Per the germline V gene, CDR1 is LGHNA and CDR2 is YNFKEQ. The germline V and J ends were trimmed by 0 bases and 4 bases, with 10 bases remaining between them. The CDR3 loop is CASSQDRSRYNEQFF. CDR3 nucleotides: TGTGCCAGCAGCCAAGATCGTTCCCGTTACAATGAGCAGTTCTTC.

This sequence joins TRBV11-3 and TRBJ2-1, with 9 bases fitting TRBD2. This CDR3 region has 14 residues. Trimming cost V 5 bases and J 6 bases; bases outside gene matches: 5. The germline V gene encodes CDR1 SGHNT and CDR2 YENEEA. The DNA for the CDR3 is TGTGCCAGCAGCCATAGCGGGAGTGGCAATGAGCAGTTCTTC. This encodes CASSHSGSGNEQFF.

For the CDR3, the DNA is TGCAGCGCGGTTCTCCCGCATCCCCACGAGCAGTACTTC. This sequence encodes CSAVLPHPHEQYF. The chain couples TRBV29-1 to TRBJ2-7; D uncertain. The CDR3 contains 13 residues. Trimming pared 7 bases from V and 5 bases from J, leaving 18 bases between. From germline, CDR1 is SQVTM and CDR2 ANQGSEA.

As DNA, the CDR3 is TGTGCCAGCGTATCACTAGCGGGAGACTGGGGCGGGGAGCTGTTTTTT. Protein product: CASVSLAGDWGGELFF. The chain is built from TRBV5-6 and TRBJ2-2; 11 bases line up with TRBD2. The J segment lost 7 bases and the V segment lost 7 bases, leaving 12 bases of the junction unmatched. This CDR3 is 16 amino acids long. The germline gives CDR1 SGHDT, CDR2 YYEEEE.

The CDR3 DNA is TGTGCCAGCAGCTTAGGCTGGACAGGGGGGAGAACTAATGAAAAACTGTTTTTT. As protein: CASSLGWTGGRTNEKLFF. The chain recombines TRBV7-9 with TRBJ1-4; 10 bases align to TRBD1. J gave up 1 base and V 1 base, and 6 bases lay outside the gene matches. This CDR3 has 18 residues. Per the germline V gene, CDR1 is SEHNR and CDR2 is FQNEAQ (reference sequence). The variable domain in full, with the rest retrieved from reference TRBV7-9 and TRBJ1-4, is DTGVSQNPRHKITKRGQNVTFRCDPISEHNRLYWYRQTLGQGPEFLTYFQNEAQLEKSRLLSDRFSAERPKGSFSTLEIQRTEQGDSAMYLCASSLGWTGGRTNEKLFFGSGTQLSVL.

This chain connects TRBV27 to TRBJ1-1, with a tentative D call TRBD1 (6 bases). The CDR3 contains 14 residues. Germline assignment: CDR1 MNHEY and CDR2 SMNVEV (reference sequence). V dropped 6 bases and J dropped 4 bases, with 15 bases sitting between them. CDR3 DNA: TGTGCCAGCAGGCCTAGGGGGGCAGGCACTGAAGCTTTCTTT. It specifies CASRPRGAGTEAFF.

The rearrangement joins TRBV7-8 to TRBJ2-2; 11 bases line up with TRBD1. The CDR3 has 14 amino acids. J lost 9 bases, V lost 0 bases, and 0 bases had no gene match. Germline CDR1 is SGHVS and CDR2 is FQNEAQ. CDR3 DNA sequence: TGTGCCAGCAGCTTAGCGGACAGGGGGCGGGAGCTGTTTTTT. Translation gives CASSLADRGRELFF.

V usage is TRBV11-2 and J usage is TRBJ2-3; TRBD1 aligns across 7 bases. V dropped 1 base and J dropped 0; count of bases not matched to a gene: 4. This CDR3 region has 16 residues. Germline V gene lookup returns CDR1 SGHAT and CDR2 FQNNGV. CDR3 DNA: TGTGCCAGCAGCTTAGTTGGGGGACAGAGCACAGATACGCAGTATTTT. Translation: CASSLVGGQSTDTQYF. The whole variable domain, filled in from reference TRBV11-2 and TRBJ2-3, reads EAGVAQSPRYKIIEKRQSVAFWCNPISGHATLYWYQQILGQGPKLLIQFQNNGVVDDSQLPKDRFSAERLKGVDSTLKIQPAKLEDSAVYLCASSLVGGQSTDTQYFGPGTRLTVL.